These T cell receptor beta chains were read from a single sample in a study of identical twins. From the 5' RACE reads, TCRdb called clonotypes with MiXCR, one entry per CDR3 protein. The sample contains 350,000 to 400,000 distinct CDR3 sequences, about 9% of which appear only once. The material sequenced was naive T cells sorted from blood. All receptors derive from a woman in her fifties or sixties in good health. The CDR3 runs from the conserved cysteine through the conserved F or W. D genes are given only for firm matches. Not every row has a clone size; where given, it reads once, few, many or a size class.

v_gene	abundance	j_gene	d_gene	CDR3nt	CDR3aa
TRBV20-1	many	TRBJ2-1	-	TGCAGTGCCCGATTCCCATTGGACACCAATGAGCAGTTCTTC	CSARFPLDTNEQFF
TRBV3-1	-	TRBJ2-2	-	TGTGCCAGCAGCCAAAGTTTAGGGGCCGGGGAGCTGTTTTTT	CASSQSLGAGELFF
TRBV29-1	few	TRBJ2-1	TRBD1	TGCAGCGTACACTCCGGGACAGGGAGCGAGCAGTTCTTC	CSVHSGTGSEQFF
TRBV6-1	few	TRBJ2-1	-	TGTGCCAGCAGTGAAAGCGGTGTCTACAATGAGCAGTTCTTC	CASSESGVYNEQFF
TRBV6-5	many	TRBJ1-2	-	TGTGCCAGCAGTTACGAGGAGAACTATGGCTACACCTTC	CASSYEENYGYTF
TRBV5-1	many	TRBJ2-3	TRBD2	TGCGCCAGCAGCTTGGCGCGGGAGTTATCCACAGATACGCAGTATTTT	CASSLARELSTDTQYF
TRBV28	many	TRBJ2-1	TRBD1	TGTGCCAGCAGTACGCAGGACAGGGCGAATGAGCAGTTCTTC	CASSTQDRANEQFF
TRBV5-1	few	TRBJ1-1	-	TGCGCCAGCAGCGCGACCCCGGGAGTCACTGAAGCTTTCTTT	CASSATPGVTEAFF
TRBV24-1	-	TRBJ2-1	-	TGTGCCACCAGCGGGGTATCCTACAATGAGCAGTTCTTC	CATSGVSYNEQFF
TRBV6-5	few	TRBJ2-5	-	TGTGCCAGCGCAGTCGGACTGAACGGGATTAAAGAGACCCAGTACTTC	CASAVGLNGIKETQYF
TRBV7-9	many	TRBJ2-1	-	TGTGCCAGCAGCTCCCTGCCGGCGGATGAGCAGTTCTTC	CASSSLPADEQFF
TRBV24-1	-	TRBJ2-1	TRBD2	TGTGCCACCAGTGACACCGGGACTAGCGGGAGTTCCTACAATGAGCAGTTCTTC	CATSDTGTSGSSYNEQFF